This T cell receptor beta chain was sequenced during a study of T cell responses to AZD1222 COVID-19 vaccine. Background on the study: The study pooled second doses at about 4 or about 12 weeks.

Study observations and caveats: Donors were mostly white British, more females; clonal diversity possibly underestimated. As reported, nearly half of all spike-specific TCRs target variant regions that are unmutated. Spike-specific TCR repertoires showed rising breadth and depth after two AZD1222 doses.

Some clones are missing from TCRdb's copy, which holds only in-frame ones; the method was immunoSEQ multiplex PCR. The table has about 83,000 clones, roughly 88% seen once. On this clone itself: Its antigen is unknown.

The starting material was peripheral blood, obtained on day 0 of AZD1222 vaccination. This receptor was identified in an adult in good health.

The CDR3 sequence: CASSPSGDGYTF. CDR3 nucleotides: TGTGCCAGCAGCCCCTCTGGGGACGGCTACACCTTC. The chain has TRBV12-3 or TRBV12-4 and TRBJ1-2; D is perhaps TRBD1 (5 bases). With 6 bases removed from V and 8 bases from J, the gap between germline ends came to 13 bases. The CDR3 extends over 12 amino acids.